The clone carrying this T cell receptor (beta chain) occurred many times. Its specificity is unknown. This sample stems from a study of T-cell memory formation after mild COVID-19. The V and J ends lost 4 bases and 0 bases respectively, with 10 bases between them. The CDR3 covers 15 residues. Germline CDR1 and CDR2: MNHEY and SVGAGI. Broader study findings: Whether second-wave clones peaking at day 37 were SARS-CoV-2 specific went unconfirmed.

TCRdb reprocessed the 5' RACE reads via MiXCR and lists one record per CDR3 protein. This table has just over 350,000 distinct CDR3 sequences, roughly 14% appearing once. The sequencing input was PBMCs or a T cell subset sorted from them (not recorded which). This chain uses TRBV6-5 with TRBJ1-5, with TRBD1 as a possible D gene (5 bases). This clonotype originated in a man between 18 and 35 years old who had mild COVID-19 (a few samples of this study predate the infection). Cell type and time point are not known. The CDR3 is CASSSDTHSNQPQHF. CDR3 DNA: TGTGCCAGCAGTTCGGACACCCATAGCAATCAGCCCCAGCATTTT.